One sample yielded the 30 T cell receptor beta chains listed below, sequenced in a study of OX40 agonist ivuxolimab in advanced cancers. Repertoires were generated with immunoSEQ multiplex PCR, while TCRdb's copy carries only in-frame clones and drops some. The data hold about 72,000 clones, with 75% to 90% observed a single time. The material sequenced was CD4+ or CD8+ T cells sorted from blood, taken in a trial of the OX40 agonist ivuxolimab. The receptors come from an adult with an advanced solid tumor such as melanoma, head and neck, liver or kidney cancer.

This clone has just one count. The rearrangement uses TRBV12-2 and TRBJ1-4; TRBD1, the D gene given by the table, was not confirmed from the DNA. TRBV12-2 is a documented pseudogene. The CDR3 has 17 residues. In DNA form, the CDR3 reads TGTGCAAGTCGTTCCGCATTTCAGGGGGAAAGTTACGAAAAACTGTTTTTT. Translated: CASRSAFQGESYEKLFF.

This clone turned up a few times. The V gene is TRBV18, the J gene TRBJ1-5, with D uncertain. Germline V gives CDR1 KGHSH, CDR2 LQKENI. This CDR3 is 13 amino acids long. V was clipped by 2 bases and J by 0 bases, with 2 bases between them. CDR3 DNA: TGTGCCAGCTCACCATTTAGCAATCAGCCCCAGCATTTT. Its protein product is CASSPFSNQPQHF. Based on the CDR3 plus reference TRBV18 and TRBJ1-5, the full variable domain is NAGVMQNPRHLVRRRGQEARLRCSPMKGHSHVYWYRQLPEEGLKFMVYLQKENIIDESGMPKERFSAEFPKEGPSILRIQQVVRGDSAAYFCASSPFSNQPQHFGDGTRLSIL.

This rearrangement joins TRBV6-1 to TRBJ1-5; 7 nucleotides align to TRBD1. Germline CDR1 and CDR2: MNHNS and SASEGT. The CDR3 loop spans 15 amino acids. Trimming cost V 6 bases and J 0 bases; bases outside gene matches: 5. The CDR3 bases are TGTGCCAGCAGGGGGACAGATTATAGCAATCAGCCCCAGCATTTT. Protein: CASRGTDYSNQPQHF.

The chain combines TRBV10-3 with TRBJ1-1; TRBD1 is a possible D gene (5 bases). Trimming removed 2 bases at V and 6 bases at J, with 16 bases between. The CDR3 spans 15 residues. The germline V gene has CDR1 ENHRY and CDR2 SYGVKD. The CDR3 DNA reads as TGTGCCATCAGTGAGCGGGGGGGAAGGCAATCTGAAGCTTTCTTT. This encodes CAISERGGRQSEAFF.

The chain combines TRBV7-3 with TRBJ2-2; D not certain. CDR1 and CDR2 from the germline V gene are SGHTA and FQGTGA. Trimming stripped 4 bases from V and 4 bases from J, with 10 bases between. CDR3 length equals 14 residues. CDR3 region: CASSSTPSTGELFF. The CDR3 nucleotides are TGTGCCAGCAGCTCAACACCTAGCACCGGGGAGCTGTTTTTT.

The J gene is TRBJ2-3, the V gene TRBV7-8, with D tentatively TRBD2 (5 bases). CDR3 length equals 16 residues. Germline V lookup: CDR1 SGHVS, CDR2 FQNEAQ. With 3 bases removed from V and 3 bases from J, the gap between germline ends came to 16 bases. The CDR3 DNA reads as TGTGCCAGCAGCTTGTTTCCGGGGAGAGTTACAGATACGCAGTATTTT. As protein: CASSLFPGRVTDTQYF.

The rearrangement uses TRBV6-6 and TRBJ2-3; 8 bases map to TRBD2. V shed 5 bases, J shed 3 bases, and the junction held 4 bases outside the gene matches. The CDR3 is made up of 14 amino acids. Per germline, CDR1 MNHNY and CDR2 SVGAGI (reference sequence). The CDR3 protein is CASSRTSGTDTQYF. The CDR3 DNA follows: TGTGCCAGCAGTCGAACTAGCGGAACAGATACGCAGTATTTT.

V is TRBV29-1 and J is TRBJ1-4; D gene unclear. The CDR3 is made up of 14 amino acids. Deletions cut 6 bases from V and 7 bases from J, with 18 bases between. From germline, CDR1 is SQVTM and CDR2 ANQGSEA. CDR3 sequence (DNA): TGCAGCGTCCCTGGGAGTATTGTGGGTGAAAAACTGTTTTTT. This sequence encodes CSVPGSIVGEKLFF. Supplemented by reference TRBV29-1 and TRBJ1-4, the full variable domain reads SAVISQKPSRDICQRGTSLTIQCQVDSQVTMMFWYRQQPGQSLTLIATANQGSEATYESGFVIDKFPISRPNLTFSTLTVSNMSPEDSSIYLCSVPGSIVGEKLFFGSGTQLSVL.

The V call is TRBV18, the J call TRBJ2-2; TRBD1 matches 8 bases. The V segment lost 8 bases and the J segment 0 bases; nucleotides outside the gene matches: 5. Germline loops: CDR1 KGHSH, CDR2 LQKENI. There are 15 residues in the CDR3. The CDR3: CASINRGTNTGELFF. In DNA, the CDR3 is TGTGCCAGCATCAACAGGGGGACGAACACCGGGGAGCTGTTTTTT. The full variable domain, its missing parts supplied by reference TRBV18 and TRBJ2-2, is NAGVMQNPRHLVRRRGQEARLRCSPMKGHSHVYWYRQLPEEGLKFMVYLQKENIIDESGMPKERFSAEFPKEGPSILRIQQVVRGDSAAYFCASINRGTNTGELFFGEGSRLTVL.

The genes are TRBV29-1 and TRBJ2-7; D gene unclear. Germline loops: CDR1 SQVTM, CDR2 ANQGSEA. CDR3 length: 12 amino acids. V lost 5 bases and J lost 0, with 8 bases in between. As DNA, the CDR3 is TGCAGCGTTTCTGCTAACTCCTACGAGCAGTACTTC. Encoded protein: CSVSANSYEQYF.

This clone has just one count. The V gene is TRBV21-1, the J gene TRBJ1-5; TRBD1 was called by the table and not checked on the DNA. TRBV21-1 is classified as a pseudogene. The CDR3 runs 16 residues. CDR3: CASSVRDRGYIQPQHF. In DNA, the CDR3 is TGTGCCAGCAGCGTCCGGGACAGGGGTTACATTCAGCCCCAGCATTTT.

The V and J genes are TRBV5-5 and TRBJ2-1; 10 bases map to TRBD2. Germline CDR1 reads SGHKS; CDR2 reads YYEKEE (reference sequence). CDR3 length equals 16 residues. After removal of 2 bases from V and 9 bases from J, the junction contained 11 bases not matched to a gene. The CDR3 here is CASSLTTSGMYGEQFF. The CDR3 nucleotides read TGTGCCAGCAGCTTAACCACTAGCGGGATGTACGGTGAGCAGTTCTTC. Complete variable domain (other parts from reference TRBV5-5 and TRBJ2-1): DAGVTQSPTHLIKTRGQQVTLRCSPISGHKSVSWYQQVLGQGPQFIFQYYEKEERGRGNFPDRFSARQFPNYSSELNVNALLLGDSALYLCASSLTTSGMYGEQFFGPGTRLTVL.

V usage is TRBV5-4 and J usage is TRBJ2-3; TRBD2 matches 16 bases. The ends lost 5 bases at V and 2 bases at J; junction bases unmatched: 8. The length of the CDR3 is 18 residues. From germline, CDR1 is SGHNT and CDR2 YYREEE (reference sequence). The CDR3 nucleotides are TGTGCCAGCAGGCCGGGACTAGCGGGAGGGGGGGTCACAGATACGCAGTATTTT. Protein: CASRPGLAGGGVTDTQYF.

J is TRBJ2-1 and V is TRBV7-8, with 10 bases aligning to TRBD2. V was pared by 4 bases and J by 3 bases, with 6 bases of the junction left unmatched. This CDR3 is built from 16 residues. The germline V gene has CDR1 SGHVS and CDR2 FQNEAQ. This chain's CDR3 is CASSSSGSLIYNEQFF. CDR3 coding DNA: TGTGCCAGCAGCTCTAGCGGGAGTCTAATCTACAATGAGCAGTTCTTC.

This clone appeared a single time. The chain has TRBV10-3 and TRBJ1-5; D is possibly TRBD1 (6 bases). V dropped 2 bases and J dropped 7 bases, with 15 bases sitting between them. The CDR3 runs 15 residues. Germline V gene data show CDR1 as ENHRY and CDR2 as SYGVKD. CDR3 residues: CAISEAAGVNQPQHF. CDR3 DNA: TGTGCCATCAGTGAGGCGGCAGGGGTGAACCAGCCCCAGCATTTT.

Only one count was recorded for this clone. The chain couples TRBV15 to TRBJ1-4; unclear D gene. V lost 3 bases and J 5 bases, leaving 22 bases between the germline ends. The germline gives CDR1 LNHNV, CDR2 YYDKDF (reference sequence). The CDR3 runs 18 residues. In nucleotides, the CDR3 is TGTGCCACCAGCAGGGCCTTGGGAAATTCTTTTCCCAATGAAAAACTGTTTTTT. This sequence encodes CATSRALGNSFPNEKLFF. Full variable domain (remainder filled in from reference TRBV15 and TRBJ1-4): DAMVIQNPRYQVTQFGKPVTLSCSQTLNHNVMYWYQQKSSQAPKLLFHYYDKDFNNEADTPDNFQSRRPNTSFCFLDIRSPGLGDTAMYLCATSRALGNSFPNEKLFFGSGTQLSVL.

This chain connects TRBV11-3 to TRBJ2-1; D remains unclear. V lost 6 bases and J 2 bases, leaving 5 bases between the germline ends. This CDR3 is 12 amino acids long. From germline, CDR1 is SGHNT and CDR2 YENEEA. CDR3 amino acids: CASSGPYNEQFF. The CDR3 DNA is TGTGCCAGCAGTGGACCCTACAATGAGCAGTTCTTC.

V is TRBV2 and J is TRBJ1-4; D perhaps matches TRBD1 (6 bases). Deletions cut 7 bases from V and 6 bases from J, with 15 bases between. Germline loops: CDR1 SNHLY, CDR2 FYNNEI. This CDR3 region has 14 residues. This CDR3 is CASKGGLIDEKLFF. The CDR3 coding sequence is TGTGCCAGCAAGGGGGGCCTGATCGATGAAAAACTGTTTTTT. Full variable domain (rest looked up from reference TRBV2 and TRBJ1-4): EPEVTQTPSHQVTQMGQEVILRCVPISNHLYFYWYRQILGQKVEFLVSFYNNEISEKSEIFDDQFSVERPDGSNFTLKIRSTKLEDSAMYFCASKGGLIDEKLFFGSGTQLSVL.

The CDR3 sequence is CSVGQGTYEQYF. CDR3 sequence (DNA): TGCAGCGTCGGGCAGGGGACGTACGAGCAGTACTTC. This rearrangement joins TRBV29-1 to TRBJ2-7, with D perhaps TRBD1 (6 bases). Germline assignment: CDR1 SQVTM and CDR2 ANQGSEA. Trimming shortened V by 6 bases and J by 4 bases, and 13 bases separated the two germline ends. This CDR3 is built from 12 residues.

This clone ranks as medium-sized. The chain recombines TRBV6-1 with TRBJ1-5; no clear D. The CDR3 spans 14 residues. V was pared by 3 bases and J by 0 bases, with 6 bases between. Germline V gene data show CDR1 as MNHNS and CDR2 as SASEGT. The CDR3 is CASSDRVSNQPQHF. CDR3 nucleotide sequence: TGTGCCAGCAGTGACCGGGTTAGCAATCAGCCCCAGCATTTT.

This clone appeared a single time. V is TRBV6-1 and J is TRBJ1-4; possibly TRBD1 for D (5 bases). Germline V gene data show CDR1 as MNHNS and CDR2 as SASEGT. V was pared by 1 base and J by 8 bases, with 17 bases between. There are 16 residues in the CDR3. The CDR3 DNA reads TGTGCCAGCAGTGAAGTAACAGGCCCCCGCGGGGAAAAACTGTTTTTT. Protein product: CASSEVTGPRGEKLFF.

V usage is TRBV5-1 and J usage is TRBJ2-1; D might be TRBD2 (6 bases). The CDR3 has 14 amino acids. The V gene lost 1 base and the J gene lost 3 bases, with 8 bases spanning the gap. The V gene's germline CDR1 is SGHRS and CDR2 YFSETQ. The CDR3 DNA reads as TGCGCCAGCAGCTTGCGCGGGGACTACAATGAGCAGTTCTTC. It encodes CASSLRGDYNEQFF. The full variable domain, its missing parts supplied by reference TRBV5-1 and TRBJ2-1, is KAGVTQTPRYLIKTRGQQVTLSCSPISGHRSVSWYQQTPGQGLQFLFEYFSETQRNKGNFPGRFSGRQFSNSRSEMNVSTLELGDSALYLCASSLRGDYNEQFFGPGTRLTVL.

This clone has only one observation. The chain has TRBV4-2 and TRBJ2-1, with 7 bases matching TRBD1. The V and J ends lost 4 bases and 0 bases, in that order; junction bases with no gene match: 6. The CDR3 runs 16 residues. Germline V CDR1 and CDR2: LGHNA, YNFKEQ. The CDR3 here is CASSRETGFSYNEQFF. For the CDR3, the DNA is TGTGCCAGCAGCCGAGAGACAGGGTTCTCCTACAATGAGCAGTTCTTC.

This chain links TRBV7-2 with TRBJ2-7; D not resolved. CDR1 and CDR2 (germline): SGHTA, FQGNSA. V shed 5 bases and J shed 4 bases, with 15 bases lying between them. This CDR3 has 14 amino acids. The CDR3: CASSTRTDRYEQYF. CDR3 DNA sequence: TGTGCCAGCAGCACCAGGACGGACCGTTACGAGCAGTACTTC.

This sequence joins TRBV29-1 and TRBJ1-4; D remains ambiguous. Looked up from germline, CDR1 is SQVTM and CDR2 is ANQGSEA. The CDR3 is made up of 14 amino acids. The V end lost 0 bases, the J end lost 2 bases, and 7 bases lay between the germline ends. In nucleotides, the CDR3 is TGCAGCGTTGAAGAGGGGTTGACTAATGAAAAACTGTTTTTT. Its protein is CSVEEGLTNEKLFF.

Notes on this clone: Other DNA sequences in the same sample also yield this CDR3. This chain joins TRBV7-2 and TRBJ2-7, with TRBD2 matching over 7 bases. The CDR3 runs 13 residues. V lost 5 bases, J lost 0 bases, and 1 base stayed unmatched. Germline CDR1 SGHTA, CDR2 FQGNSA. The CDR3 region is CASSRGGSYEQYF. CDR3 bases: TGTGCCAGCAGCCGCGGGGGCTCCTACGAGCAGTACTTC.

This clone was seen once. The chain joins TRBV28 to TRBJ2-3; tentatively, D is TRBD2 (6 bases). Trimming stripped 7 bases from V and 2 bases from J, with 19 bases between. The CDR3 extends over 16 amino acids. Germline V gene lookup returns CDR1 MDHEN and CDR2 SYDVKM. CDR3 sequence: CASILAGRGYTDTQYF. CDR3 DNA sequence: TGTGCCAGCATCCTTGCTGGGCGGGGATACACAGATACGCAGTATTTT.

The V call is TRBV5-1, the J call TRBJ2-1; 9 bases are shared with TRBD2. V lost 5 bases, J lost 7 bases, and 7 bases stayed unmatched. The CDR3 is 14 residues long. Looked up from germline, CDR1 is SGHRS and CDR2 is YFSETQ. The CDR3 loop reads CASSRAGGPNEQFF. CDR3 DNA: TGCGCCAGCAGTCGGGCGGGAGGGCCAAATGAGCAGTTCTTC.

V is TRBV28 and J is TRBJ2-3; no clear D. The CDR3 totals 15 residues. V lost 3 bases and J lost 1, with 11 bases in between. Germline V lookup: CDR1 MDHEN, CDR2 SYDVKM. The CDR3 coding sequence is TGTGCCAGCAGTTTGGCTCGGCGGCGCACAGATACGCAGTATTTT. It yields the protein CASSLARRRTDTQYF.

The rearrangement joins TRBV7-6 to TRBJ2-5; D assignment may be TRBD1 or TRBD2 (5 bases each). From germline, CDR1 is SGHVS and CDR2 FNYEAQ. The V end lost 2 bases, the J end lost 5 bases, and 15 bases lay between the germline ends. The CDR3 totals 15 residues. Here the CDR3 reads CASSLWERGGETQYF. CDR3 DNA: TGTGCCAGCAGCTTATGGGAGAGGGGTGGGGAGACCCAGTACTTC. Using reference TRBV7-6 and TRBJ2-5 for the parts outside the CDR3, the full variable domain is GAGVSQSPRYKVTKRGQDVALRCDPISGHVSLYWYRQALGQGPEFLTYFNYEAQQDKSGLPNDRFSAERPEGSISTLTIQRTEQRDSAMYRCASSLWERGGETQYFGPGTRLLVL.